The next 22 T cell receptor beta chains were all read from a single sample in a study of beta chain features in type 1 diabetes. Expressed TCRB transcripts were sequenced after all isolated RNA was converted to cDNA. Produced via immunoSEQ multiplex PCR; TCRdb's table is partial and in-frame only. Among 120,000 to 150,000 clones, 40% to 60% were seen once, and the ten largest hold 0.42%. Sample: Tregs from blood. The receptors shown here come from a man younger than 35 in good health.

The rearrangement links TRBV19 to TRBJ2-1, with D possibly matching TRBD2 (6 bases). Trimming shortened V by 10 bases and J by 6 bases, and 22 bases separated the two germline ends. This CDR3 region has 15 residues. Looked up from germline, CDR1 is LNHDA and CDR2 is SQIVND (reference sequence). The CDR3 DNA sequence: TGTGCCACGTCTAAGGCGGGACTCAGAGCCAATGAGCAGTTCTTC. Residues: CATSKAGLRANEQFF.

This chain connects TRBV19 to TRBJ2-1, with TRBD1 matching over 7 bases. The CDR3 extends over 17 amino acids. The germline gives CDR1 LNHDA, CDR2 SQIVND (reference sequence). Trimming cost V 6 bases and J 5 bases; bases outside gene matches: 16. CDR3 protein: CASSRTNRGLWDNEQFF. DNA for the CDR3: TGTGCCAGTAGCCGGACAAACAGGGGTTTATGGGACAATGAGCAGTTCTTC.

This chain links TRBV28 with TRBJ1-2; D ambiguous. The V gene's germline CDR1 is MDHEN and CDR2 SYDVKM. V was clipped by 8 bases and J by 7 bases, with 14 bases between them. The CDR3 runs 12 residues. The DNA for the CDR3 is TGTGCCAGCGAGGTTGGAGTTCTTGGCTACACCTTC. Protein: CASEVGVLGYTF.

The table lists this clone with a count of one. The V and J genes are TRBV15 and TRBJ1-2, with a possible D match to TRBD1 (5 bases). Per the germline V gene, CDR1 is LNHNV and CDR2 is YYDKDF (reference sequence). The CDR3 sequence is 14 residues long. V was pared by 2 bases and J by 6 bases, with 13 bases between. The CDR3 bases are TGTGCCACCAGCAGACCCCGGGACTCGGATGGCTACACCTTC. This translates into CATSRPRDSDGYTF. Drawing the rest from reference TRBV15 and TRBJ1-2, the complete variable domain is DAMVIQNPRYQVTQFGKPVTLSCSQTLNHNVMYWYQQKSSQAPKLLFHYYDKDFNNEADTPDNFQSRRPNTSFCFLDIRSPGLGDTAMYLCATSRPRDSDGYTFGSGTRLTVV.

This chain joins TRBV4-2 and TRBJ1-1; 9 bases fit TRBD1. Germline CDR1 and CDR2: LGHNA and YNFKEQ. Trimming cost V 3 bases and J 2 bases; bases outside gene matches: 10. CDR3 length: 17 residues. The CDR3 reads CASSHQLGTGFNTEAFF. The CDR3 DNA reads TGTGCCAGCAGCCACCAGTTAGGGACAGGGTTTAACACTGAAGCTTTCTTT.

Note on this clone: The same CDR3 can be traced to other DNA sequences in this sample. This rearrangement joins TRBV29-1 to TRBJ1-1; no definite D call. The CDR3 spans 11 residues. The germline V and J ends were trimmed by 5 bases and 0 bases, with 4 bases remaining between them. The germline V gene encodes CDR1 SQVTM and CDR2 ANQGSEA. CDR3 coding DNA: TGCAGCGTTCGAGTGAACACTGAAGCTTTCTTT. Protein sequence: CSVRVNTEAFF.

This clone showed up just a few times. This chain links TRBV19 with TRBJ2-3, with D unclear. Trimming took off 4 bases at V and 6 bases at J, with 14 bases between the two ends. The CDR3 totals 14 residues. In germline, CDR1 is LNHDA, CDR2 SQIVND (reference sequence). The CDR3 sequence is CASSKTALTDTQYF. The CDR3 nucleotides read TGTGCCAGTAGTAAAACAGCCCTTACGGATACGCAGTATTTT.

The CDR3 nucleotides read TGTGCCAGTAGGCCCCCCGGACTAGCATCGGCTGAGCAGTTCTTC. Translated, it gives CASRPPGLASAEQFF. J is TRBJ2-1 and V is TRBV19; TRBD2 agrees at 8 bases. This CDR3 has 15 amino acids. Germline-derived CDR1 and CDR2 are LNHDA and SQIVND (reference sequence). V shed 6 bases and J 9 bases; nucleotides not matched to a gene: 13.

This clone came up once. V is TRBV15 and J is TRBJ2-3; D gene ambiguous. The V gene's germline CDR1 is LNHNV and CDR2 YYDKDF (reference sequence). Between the trimmed V and J ends, which lost 1 base and 1 base, there was a span of 12 bases. The CDR3 spans 16 residues. CDR3 residues: CATSRAAWLGTDTQYF. The CDR3 DNA reads TGTGCCACCAGCAGAGCTGCTTGGCTCGGCACAGATACGCAGTATTTT.

This clone turned up a few times. The chain joins TRBV9 to TRBJ1-6; 7 bases are shared with TRBD1. The CDR3 length is 15 residues. Germline V gene data show CDR1 as SGDLS and CDR2 as YYNGEE. V was pared by 4 bases and J by 9 bases, with 10 bases of the junction left unmatched. The CDR3, as DNA: TGTGCCAGCAGCCACCGGGACAGCCGAGTTTCACCCCTCCACTTT. Its protein product is CASSHRDSRVSPLHF.

The chain uses TRBV7-3 and TRBJ2-2; no clear D. Trimming took off 2 bases at V and 3 bases at J, with 19 bases between the two ends. This CDR3 region has 18 residues. Germline CDR1 reads SGHTA; CDR2 reads FQGTGA. CDR3 coding DNA: TGTGCCAGCAGCTTAGGGTCAGCAGACCCCCGGGACACCGGGGAGCTGTTTTTT. Its translation: CASSLGSADPRDTGELFF.

The chain uses TRBV28 and TRBJ2-3, with TRBD1 matching 10 bases. Germline assignment: CDR1 MDHEN and CDR2 SYDVKM. J gave up 2 bases and V 5 bases, and 7 bases lay outside the gene matches. The CDR3 contains 16 residues. The CDR3 bases are TGTGCCAGCAGTCTCCCGGGACAGGGGACCACAGATACGCAGTATTTT. Residues: CASSLPGQGTTDTQYF. Based on the CDR3 plus reference TRBV28 and TRBJ2-3, the full variable domain is DVKVTQSSRYLVKRTGEKVFLECVQDMDHENMFWYRQDPGLGLRLIYFSYDVKMKEKGDIPEGYSVSREKKERFSLILESASTNQTSMYLCASSLPGQGTTDTQYFGPGTRLTVL.

This clone has a handful of counts. Its ends do not fully match the called genes, so a read error is possible. The rearrangement uses TRBV5-4 and TRBJ1-1; 7 bases are shared with TRBD1. The germline V gene encodes CDR1 SGHNT and CDR2 YYREEE (reference sequence). The CDR3 totals 13 residues. The CDR3 protein is CASSLGRDSEAFF. Here the CDR3 DNA reads TGTGCCAGCAGTTTGGGCCGGGACAGTGAAGCTTTCTTT. Full variable domain (missing parts from reference TRBV5-4 and TRBJ1-1): ETGVTQSPTHLIKTRGQQVTLRCSSQSGHNTVSWYQQALGQGPQFIFQYYREEENGRGNFPPRFSGLQFPNYSSELNVNALELDDSALYLCASSLGRDSEAFFGQGTRLTVV.

A remark on this clone: A read error may account for a junction end that differs from germline. This sample includes further DNA sequences coding for the same CDR3. The rearrangement links TRBV6-5 to TRBJ2-3; TRBD1 might be the D (5 bases). Germline V gene lookup returns CDR1 MNHEY and CDR2 SVGAGI. This CDR3 is built from 13 residues. CDR3 amino acids: CASRATGTDTQYF. CDR3 DNA sequence: TGCGCCAGCAGGGCGACAGGCACAGATACGCAGTATTTT.

The chain carries TRBV28 and TRBJ1-2; the D is unclear. V was cut by 9 bases and J by 0 bases, with 8 bases left in between. Germline values: CDR1 MDHEN, CDR2 SYDVKM. This CDR3 is built from 12 residues. The CDR3 bases are TGTGCCAGTCTCGTCGCTAACTATGGCTACACCTTC. Translation gives CASLVANYGYTF.

The sample holds a few counts of this clone. J is TRBJ2-6 and V is TRBV7-3; D may be TRBD2 (5 bases). The germline V gene encodes CDR1 SGHTA and CDR2 FQGTGA. This CDR3 comprises 15 residues. Trimming shortened V by 5 bases and J by 4 bases, and 12 bases separated the two germline ends. Written as DNA, the CDR3 is TGTGCCAGCAGCCTTAACGGGGTCGGGGCCAACGTCCTGACTTTC. Amino acids: CASSLNGVGANVLTF.

Only a few counts were recorded for this clone. The chain couples TRBV6-1 to TRBJ2-1, with 15 bases that match TRBD2. The CDR3 is made up of 16 amino acids. Germline V CDR1 and CDR2: MNHNS, SASEGT. V lost 4 bases and J lost 8; bases outside the gene matches: 6. CDR3: CASSGGLAGGVDEQFF. CDR3 sequence (DNA): TGTGCCAGCAGTGGCGGACTAGCGGGAGGGGTCGATGAGCAGTTCTTC.

This CDR3 is CASSPGLAGVGEQFF. The CDR3 nucleotides are TGTGCCAGCAGCCCCGGACTAGCGGGAGTGGGGGAGCAGTTCTTC. The chain employs TRBV7-2 and TRBJ2-1; 13 bases map to TRBD2. This CDR3 spans 15 amino acids. J gave up 10 bases and V 5 bases, and 8 bases lay outside the gene matches. Per germline, CDR1 SGHTA and CDR2 FQGNSA.

The V gene is TRBV2, the J gene TRBJ2-3; 7 nucleotides match TRBD2. CDR1 SNHLY and CDR2 FYNNEI come from the germline V gene. The CDR3 has 14 amino acids. With V trimmed by 2 bases and J by 5 bases, 4 bases remained unmatched. The CDR3 loop is CASSERAGEDTQYF. In DNA, the CDR3 is TGTGCCAGCAGTGAACGGGCGGGGGAAGATACGCAGTATTTT.

The table lists this clone with a count of one. The chain couples TRBV7-9 to TRBJ2-1; TRBD2 matches 11 bases. Germline V gives CDR1 SEHNR, CDR2 FQNEAQ (reference sequence). J was trimmed by 3 bases and V by 5 bases; bases with no gene match: 6. This CDR3 region has 16 residues. The CDR3 sequence: CASSPQTSGVYNEQFF. The CDR3 nucleotides are TGTGCCAGCAGCCCCCAGACTAGCGGGGTCTACAATGAGCAGTTCTTC.

This chain uses TRBV5-1 with TRBJ1-1; TRBD1 aligns across 8 bases. The CDR3 consists of 17 residues. Losses at the gene ends were 4 bases for V and 1 base for J; bases not matched to a gene: 12. From germline, CDR1 is SGHRS and CDR2 YFSETQ. CDR3 loop: CASSPGQAIQRNTEAFF. CDR3 coding DNA: TGCGCCAGCAGCCCGGGACAGGCTATCCAAAGGAACACTGAAGCTTTCTTT.

This clone was observed a handful of times. The genes are TRBV7-9 and TRBJ1-2; D not certain. The germline gives CDR1 SEHNR, CDR2 FQNEAQ (reference sequence). This CDR3 is built from 12 residues. The ends were cut back, 5 bases at V and 4 bases at J, with 8 bases in the middle. The CDR3 sequence: CASSDTVYGYTF. For the CDR3, the DNA is TGTGCCAGCAGCGACACAGTCTATGGCTACACCTTC.